The present entry profiles one TCR beta chain with its context. Its antigen is undetermined. The CDR3 covers 17 residues. J lost 2 bases, V lost 0 bases, and 10 bases had no gene match. Germline V gene data show CDR1 as GTSNPN and CDR2 as SVGIG (reference sequence). The repertoire was sequenced with immunoSEQ multiplex PCR; TCRdb's copy has only in-frame clones and lacks some. Among some 150,000 clones listed, around nine tenths were seen once. The data are from a study of cytomegalovirus exposure and HLA in healthy donors. Points from the study as a whole: 150 or so TCR beta chains were listed as cytomegalovirus-associated. Reported results showed that the classifier diagnosed cytomegalovirus status with high specificity and sensitivity. Generally TCR sequences proved uncommon, though certain public TCRs appeared in numerous donors.

Sequencing input: PBMCs. The chain couples TRBV30 to TRBJ2-3, with 8 bases fitting TRBD2. The TCR originated in a woman between 18 and 30 years old in good health and CMV-seropositive. CDR3 protein: CAWSVGIGREVTDTQYF. The CDR3, as DNA: TGTGCCTGGAGTGTAGGAATTGGGCGGGAGGTCACAGATACGCAGTATTTT.